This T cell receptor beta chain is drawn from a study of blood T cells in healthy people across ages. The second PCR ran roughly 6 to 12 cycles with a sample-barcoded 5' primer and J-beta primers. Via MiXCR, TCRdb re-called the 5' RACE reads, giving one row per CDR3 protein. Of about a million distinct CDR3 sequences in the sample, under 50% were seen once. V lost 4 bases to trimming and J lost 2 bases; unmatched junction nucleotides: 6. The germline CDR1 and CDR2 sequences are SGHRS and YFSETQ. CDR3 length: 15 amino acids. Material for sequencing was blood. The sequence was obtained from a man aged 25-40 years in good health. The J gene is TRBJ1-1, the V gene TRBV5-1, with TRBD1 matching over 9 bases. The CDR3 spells CASSALTGGNTEAFF. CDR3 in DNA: TGCGCCAGCAGCGCCCTCACAGGGGGCAACACTGAAGCTTTCTTT.